This TCR beta chain was captured by sequencing in a study of shared clonotypes between healthy human individuals. Study outcomes and limitations: A handful of donors shared roughly 5% of their naive CD4 clonotypes.

The authors divided CD4+ cells into CD45RA+ naive and CD45RA-negative memory subsets. Notes on this clone: Its antigen remains unidentified.

Germline values: CDR1 SGDLS, CDR2 YYNGEE. The V gene lost 5 bases and the J gene lost 0 bases, with 9 bases spanning the gap. The CDR3 loop spans 14 amino acids. Sorted-subset replicate PCRs used around 200 ng of genomic DNA. This amount corresponded to some 30,000 T cell genomes. The repertoire was sequenced with immunoSEQ multiplex PCR; TCRdb's copy has only in-frame clones and lacks some. Altogether 2 million to 2.5 million clones are present, 90% to 95% being singletons, with the ten largest covering 0.39%. This TCR was sampled from a man aged 18 to 29 in good health. Some clones in this sample may be carry-over from other donors' samples. The sequenced sample was naive CD4+ T cells from PBMCs. The subset is: CD45RA+ positively selected. The rearrangement uses TRBV9 and TRBJ2-1; unclear D gene. The CDR3 region has the DNA TGTGCCAGCAGGAAATCGAGCTCCTACAATGAGCAGTTCTTC. It specifies CASRKSSSYNEQFF.